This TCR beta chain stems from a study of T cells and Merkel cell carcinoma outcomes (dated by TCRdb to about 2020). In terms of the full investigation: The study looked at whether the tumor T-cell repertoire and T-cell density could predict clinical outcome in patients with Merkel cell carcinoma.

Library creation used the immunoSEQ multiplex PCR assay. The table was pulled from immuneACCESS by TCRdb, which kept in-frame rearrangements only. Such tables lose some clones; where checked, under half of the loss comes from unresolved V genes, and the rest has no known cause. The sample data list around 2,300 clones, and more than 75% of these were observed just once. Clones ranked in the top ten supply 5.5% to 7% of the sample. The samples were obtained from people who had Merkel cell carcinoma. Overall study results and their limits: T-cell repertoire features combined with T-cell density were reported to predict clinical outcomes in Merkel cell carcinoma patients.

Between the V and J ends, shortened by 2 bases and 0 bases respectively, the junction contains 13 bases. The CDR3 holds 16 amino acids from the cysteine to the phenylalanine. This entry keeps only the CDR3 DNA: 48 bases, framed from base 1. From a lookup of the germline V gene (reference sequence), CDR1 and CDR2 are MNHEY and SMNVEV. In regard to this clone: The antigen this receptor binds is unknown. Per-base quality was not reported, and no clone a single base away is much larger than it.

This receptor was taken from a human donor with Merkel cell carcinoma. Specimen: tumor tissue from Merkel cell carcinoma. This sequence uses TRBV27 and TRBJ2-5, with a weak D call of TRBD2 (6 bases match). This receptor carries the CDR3 CASSLISGSYQETQYF. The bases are TGTGCCAGCAGTTTAATCAGCGGGTCCTACCAAGAGACCCAGTACTTC.